This T cell receptor (beta chain) was retrieved from a study of blood T cell repertoires in COVID-19. Background on the study: Both acute and convalescent COVID-19 samples were obtained from the United States, Italy and Spain. Sources were T cells, B-cell-depleted T cells, or PBMCs; the material itself was cDNA or gDNA.

Original processing methods: Amplified reference gene primers provided the basis for estimating nucleated cell counts. Sequenced by immunoSEQ multiplex PCR; TCRdb stores in-frame clones only, minus some. V and J calls plus clone size are reproduced from that table; the DNA served to infer D and trimming. In the table there are about 190,000 clones, about 88% of which are singletons. Germline CDR1 KGHDR, CDR2 SFDVKD. Trimming took 9 bases from V and 2 from J; bases not matched to a gene: 14. The CDR3 is 17 amino acids. V gene TRBV24-1 combines with J gene TRBJ2-3, with 9 bases identical to TRBD2. The clonotype was recovered from a man aged 18 to 30 with active or convalescent COVID-19. Sequencing was performed on peripheral blood. CDR3 bases: TGTGCCACCGGACCAGCGGGGGGCTATACTTCCACAGATACGCAGTATTTT. It yields the protein CATGPAGGYTSTDTQYF.